The 23 T cell receptor beta chains below were found in one sample sequenced in a study of cytomegalovirus exposure and HLA in healthy donors. The PCR had 60 Vbeta and 13 Jbeta primers. Using immunoSEQ multiplex PCR, the repertoire was profiled, and TCRdb retains in-frame clones only, with some absent. The sample features around 77,000 clones, with 12% to 15% in its top ten. Sequencing was carried out using PBMCs. Receptors were obtained from a man in his fifties in good health and CMV-seropositive.

The rearrangement links TRBV6-5 to TRBJ2-5; unclear D gene. Germline V gene data show CDR1 as MNHEY and CDR2 as SVGAGI. V lost 7 bases to trimming and J lost 5 bases, with 8 bases between them. There are 11 residues in the CDR3. The CDR3 here is CASTTEETQYF. CDR3 nucleotides: TGTGCCAGCACCACCGAGGAGACCCAGTACTTC.

The chain couples TRBV7-9 to TRBJ1-1; a possible D gene is TRBD1 (6 bases). Germline CDR1 SEHNR, CDR2 FQNEAQ (reference sequence). V dropped 8 bases and J dropped 7 bases, with 17 bases sitting between them. This CDR3 comprises 13 residues. The CDR3 DNA sequence: TGTGCCAGCGCTAGGGGGGGTGGGAATGAAGCTTTCTTT. Its translation: CASARGGGNEAFF.

The chain employs TRBV6-5 and TRBJ2-2, with D perhaps matching TRBD2 (5 bases). Germline CDR1 reads MNHEY; CDR2 reads SVGAGI. The CDR3 runs to 14 residues. V lost 0 bases and J lost 6, with 8 bases in between. CDR3 residues: CASSYSIGAGELFF. CDR3 DNA: TGTGCCAGCAGTTACTCGATCGGGGCCGGGGAGCTGTTTTTT.

The gene calls are TRBV4-1 and TRBJ1-5; 11 bases map to TRBD1. The CDR3 consists of 15 residues. The ends lost 4 bases at V and 6 bases at J; junction bases unmatched: 5. Germline values: CDR1 MGHRA, CDR2 YSYEKL. CDR3 residues: CASSRGTGGGQPQHF. For the CDR3, the DNA is TGCGCCAGCAGCCGTGGGACAGGGGGTGGTCAGCCCCAGCATTTT.

V is TRBV5-4 and J is TRBJ1-6, with D uncertain. V was trimmed by 0 bases and J by 7 bases, leaving 14 bases between them. Germline V CDR1 and CDR2: SGHNT, YYREEE (reference sequence). The length of the CDR3 is 16 residues. The CDR3 is CASSLVYEGENSPLHF. The CDR3 nucleotides are TGTGCCAGCAGCTTGGTATATGAGGGCGAGAATTCACCCCTCCACTTT.

This chain joins TRBV7-9 and TRBJ2-1, with D unresolved. The CDR3 is 11 amino acids. The germline V and J ends were trimmed by 0 bases and 9 bases, with 3 bases remaining between them. Per the germline V gene, CDR1 is SEHNR and CDR2 is FQNEAQ (reference sequence). The CDR3 coding sequence is TGTGCCAGCAGCTTAGCGCGTGAGCAGTTCTTC. As protein: CASSLAREQFF.

V is TRBV4-1 and J is TRBJ2-1; D possibly corresponds to TRBD2 (6 bases). V was trimmed by 3 bases and J by 6 bases, leaving 18 bases between them. Germline-derived CDR1 and CDR2 are MGHRA and YSYEKL. CDR3 length: 16 residues. The CDR3 here is CASSQLLAGSPNEQFF. DNA of the CDR3: TGCGCCAGCAGCCAGCTTCTCGCGGGGTCCCCCAATGAGCAGTTCTTC.

The V call is TRBV29-1, the J call TRBJ2-1; D remains unclear. The CDR3 extends over 10 amino acids. V lost 6 bases, J lost 8 bases, and 8 bases lay in between. CDR1 SQVTM and CDR2 ANQGSEA come from the germline V gene. CDR3 nucleotides: TGCAGCGTGGCTAGAGATGAGCAGTTCTTC. This gives the protein CSVARDEQFF.

The chain carries TRBV4-2 and TRBJ2-2; 8 bases are shared with TRBD1. Per germline, CDR1 LGHNA and CDR2 YNFKEQ. The CDR3 is 15 residues long. V lost 7 bases and J lost 2; bases outside the gene matches: 6. The CDR3 sequence: CASTPDRDNTGELFF. CDR3 in DNA: TGTGCCAGCACCCCGGACAGGGATAACACCGGGGAGCTGTTTTTT.

The chain carries TRBV19 and TRBJ1-2, with D unclear. The V gene lost 10 bases and the J gene lost 0 bases, with 3 bases spanning the gap. Germline CDR1 is LNHDA and CDR2 is SQIVND (reference sequence). The CDR3 extends over 10 amino acids. The CDR3 DNA follows: TGTGCCACGGCTAACTATGGCTACACCTTC. It codes for CATANYGYTF.

The chain combines TRBV5-1 with TRBJ2-7, with D unclear. This CDR3 region has 14 residues. Germline V CDR1 and CDR2: SGHRS, YFSETQ. V lost 0 bases and J 0 bases, leaving 7 bases between the germline ends. The CDR3 bases are TGCGCCAGCAGCTTGGGACTGGGCTCCTACGAGCAGTACTTC. It codes for CASSLGLGSYEQYF. Together with reference TRBV5-1 and TRBJ2-7, the CDR3 gives the full variable domain: KAGVTQTPRYLIKTRGQQVTLSCSPISGHRSVSWYQQTPGQGLQFLFEYFSETQRNKGNFPGRFSGRQFSNSRSEMNVSTLELGDSALYLCASSLGLGSYEQYFGPGTRLTVT.

This sequence joins TRBV2 and TRBJ1-5; D not resolved. V was clipped by 4 bases and J by 4 bases, with 5 bases between them. In germline, CDR1 is SNHLY, CDR2 FYNNEI. The CDR3 is 12 residues long. Written as DNA, the CDR3 is TGTGCCAGCAGTGGGAGGAATCAGCCCCAGCATTTT. Its translation is CASSGRNQPQHF.

The rearrangement links TRBV7-9 to TRBJ1-2, with 8 bases aligning to TRBD1. Trimming cost V 6 bases and J 14 bases; bases outside gene matches: 17. Germline V gene lookup returns CDR1 SEHNR and CDR2 FQNEAQ (reference sequence). The CDR3 consists of 14 residues. The CDR3 sequence is CASRHPGPPGQETF. The CDR3 region has the DNA TGTGCCAGCAGACACCCGGGGCCGCCGGGACAGGAAACCTTC.

The V and J genes are TRBV1 and TRBJ2-7; the table calls TRBD1, which could not be checked here. TRBV1 is a known pseudogene. This CDR3 has 15 amino acids. The CDR3 DNA reads as TGCACCAGCAGCCAAACGGGCAGGGGAGCCTACGAGCAGTACGTC. This codes for CTSSQTGRGAYEQYV.

V gene TRBV18 combines with J gene TRBJ1-5; D gene uncertain. The CDR3 is 15 amino acids. Per germline, CDR1 KGHSH and CDR2 LQKENI. V was cut by 5 bases and J by 4 bases, with 15 bases left in between. The CDR3, as DNA: TGTGCCAGCTCAAGAACAGCCGATGCTAATCAGCCCCAGCATTTT. Translating gives CASSRTADANQPQHF.

The CDR3 DNA is TGTGCCAGCAGTTCGCCGACAGGTCGGGGCTACACCTTC. It translates to CASSSPTGRGYTF. V gene TRBV28 combines with J gene TRBJ1-2, with D perhaps matching TRBD1 (6 bases). Between the trimmed V and J ends, which lost 4 bases and 8 bases, there was a span of 14 bases. This CDR3 contains 13 residues. Germline CDR1 reads MDHEN; CDR2 reads SYDVKM.

The chain has TRBV5-6 and TRBJ2-1, with D unresolved. The length of the CDR3 is 16 residues. In germline, CDR1 is SGHDT, CDR2 YYEEEE. V was pared by 4 bases and J by 5 bases, with 19 bases between. DNA for the CDR3: TGTGCCAGCAGCCTACTACCCACGATGCCCCACAATGAGCAGTTCTTC. Its translation: CASSLLPTMPHNEQFF.

V gene TRBV5-4 combines with J gene TRBJ2-3; D unresolved. The CDR3 is 15 residues long. From germline, CDR1 is SGHNT and CDR2 YYREEE (reference sequence). V lost 2 bases and J 4 bases, leaving 14 bases between the germline ends. In DNA, the CDR3 is TGTGCCAGCAGCTTTGGTCAGGATGGTGCAGATACGCAGTATTTT. It codes for CASSFGQDGADTQYF.

Comment on this clone: At the DNA level, this CDR3 is encoded by other sequences in the same sample as well. The rearrangement uses TRBV5-1 and TRBJ2-7; 9 bases line up with TRBD1. The germline V gene has CDR1 SGHRS and CDR2 YFSETQ. Unmatched junction bases numbered 24, after V lost 10 bases and J lost 4 bases. CDR3 length: 18 amino acids. CDR3 region: CAPRSSPISGQGTYEQYF. Written as DNA, the CDR3 is TGCGCCCCCAGGTCGTCACCTATATCGGGACAGGGTACGTACGAGCAGTACTTC.

The chain employs TRBV12-5 and TRBJ1-4; maybe TRBD1 (5 bases). Germline assignment: CDR1 LGHNT and CDR2 FRNRAP. CDR3 length equals 12 residues. The V end lost 6 bases, the J end lost 8 bases, and 10 bases lay between the germline ends. The CDR3: CASGPGGEKLFF. DNA of the CDR3: TGTGCTAGTGGGCCCGGGGGGGAAAAACTGTTTTTT.

Written as DNA, the CDR3 is TGTGCCAGCAGCCAAGATTGGGGGCCGGATACGCAGTATTTT. This encodes CASSQDWGPDTQYF. The chain joins TRBV4-2 to TRBJ2-3; tentatively, D is TRBD1 (6 bases). V lost 0 bases and J lost 6, with 10 bases in between. Germline assignment: CDR1 LGHNA and CDR2 YNFKEQ. The CDR3 extends over 14 amino acids.

V and J are TRBV2 and TRBJ1-2; perhaps TRBD1 as D (6 bases). Germline assignment: CDR1 SNHLY and CDR2 FYNNEI. The CDR3 totals 16 residues. V was shortened by 4 bases and J by 2 bases, with 17 bases between the two germline ends. CDR3 region: CASSGFGGRGNYGYTF. DNA of the CDR3: TGTGCCAGCAGTGGATTTGGGGGCAGGGGAAACTATGGCTACACCTTC.

The chain recombines TRBV28 with TRBJ1-2; 8 bases align to TRBD1. The germline V gene encodes CDR1 MDHEN and CDR2 SYDVKM. V dropped 5 bases and J dropped 8; count of bases not matched to a gene: 13. The CDR3 runs to 15 residues. The CDR3 spells CASSPLLDREGGYTF. For the CDR3, the DNA is TGTGCCAGCAGTCCTCTCTTGGACAGGGAAGGCGGCTACACCTTC.